This T cell receptor beta chain appears in the sequencing data of a study of T cell repertoires in cytomegalovirus infection. Study-wide background: Through public TCR beta signatures, both CMV infection and matching HLA type were indicated.

This CDR3 contains 19 residues. CDR1 is MDHEN, CDR2 SYDVKM, per germline. To note about this clonotype: Its antigen is undetermined. The CDR3 carries no conserved terminal phenylalanine or tryptophan, so it likely arises from a read error.

TCRdb re-derived calls from the reads in MiXCR, one entry per CDR3 protein. The table lists around 230,000 distinct CDR3 sequences, around 40% of them singletons. The sequence was collected from a human donor in good health (CMV status not recorded). Some clones in this sample may be carry-over from other donors' samples. The sequences come from CD8+ T cells from cultured PBMCs, collected from culture after CMV antigen stimulation. V usage is TRBV28 and J usage is TRBJ2-6; a weak D match, TRBD1 (6 bases). CDR3 sequence: CARSSRVGQLLSGSNVLTS. DNA of the CDR3: TGTGCCAGAAGTTCCAGGGTCGGACAGCTTTTGTCTGGGTCAAACGTCCTGACTTCC.